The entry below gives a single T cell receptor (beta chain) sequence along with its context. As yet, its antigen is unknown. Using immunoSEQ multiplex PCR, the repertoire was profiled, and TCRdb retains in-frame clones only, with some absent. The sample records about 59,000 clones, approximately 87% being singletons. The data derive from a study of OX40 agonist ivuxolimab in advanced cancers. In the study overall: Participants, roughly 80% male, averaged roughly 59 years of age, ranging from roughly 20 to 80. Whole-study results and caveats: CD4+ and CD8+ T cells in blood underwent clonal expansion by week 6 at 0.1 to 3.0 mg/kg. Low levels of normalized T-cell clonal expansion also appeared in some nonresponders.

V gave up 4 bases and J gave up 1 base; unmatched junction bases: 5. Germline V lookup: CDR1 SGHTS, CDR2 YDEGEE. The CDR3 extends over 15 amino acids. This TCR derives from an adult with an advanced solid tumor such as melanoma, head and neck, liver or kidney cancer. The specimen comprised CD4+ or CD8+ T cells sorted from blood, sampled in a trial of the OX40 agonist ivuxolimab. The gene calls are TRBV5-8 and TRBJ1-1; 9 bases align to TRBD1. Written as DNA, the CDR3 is TGTGCCAGCAGCCTAGGACAGGGGAGGAACACTGAAGCTTTCTTT. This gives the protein CASSLGQGRNTEAFF.